One T cell receptor (beta chain) is described in this entry. Its specificity is unknown. The sequence runs out 3 residues before the end of the CDR3; the remainder is reconstructed from the germline J gene. Libraries were prepared by immunoSEQ multiplex PCR; TCRdb keeps only in-frame clonotypes and omits some of them. The listing contains about 33,000 clones. This specimen belongs to a study of T cells in women clearing cervical HPV infection. Whole-study context: HLA type could not be excluded as a confounder.

Study-level findings and limits: Cases and controls were distinguished at AUC about 0.8 by richness and V genes.

CDR3 size: 14 residues. Between the trimmed V and J ends, which lost 1 base and 9 bases, there was a span of 13 bases. CDR1 and CDR2 from the germline V gene are SNHLY and FYNNEI. The sequence was obtained from a woman between 18 and 75 years old with a cervical HPV16 infection that either progressed to CIN3+ or cleared (not recorded which). The sequenced material came from blood buffy coat. This chain joins TRBV2 and TRBJ1-5, with no clear D. CDR3 DNA, as far as it was read: TGTGCCAGCAGTGAAGACGGCGGCTTATGGCCC. Protein sequence: CASSEDGGLWP. The complete CDR3 sequence is CASSEDGGLWPQHF.